The next 32 T cell receptor beta chains were all read from a single sample in a study of T-cell reconstitution after alpha-beta-depleted transplantation in children (dated by TCRdb to about 2016). This specimen's treatment or condition label, per the study, means: allogeneic hematopoietic cell transplantation with graft depleted of TCRalphabeta T cells and CD19 B cells. The library was prepared using PCR. Reads for this sample came from an Illumina HiSeq 2500. To normalize quantification of the TCRbeta repertoire, the TCR libraries were built with molecular barcoding that relied on unique molecular identifiers. The public sequencing data were trimmed at Q25 with fastp and processed into clonotypes with MiXCR by TCRdb, which kept only in-frame beta chains. One record per CDR3 amino acid sequence lists the most common genes and DNA. The sample includes 600,000 or so distinct CDR3 sequences, with around 23% observed a single time. The ten biggest clones cover 13% to 15% of the sample.

The sequencing used PBMCs, mostly from graft donor cells, collected 360 days after TCRalphabeta/CD19-depleted stem cell transplant. The origin of the receptors is a boy under two years old who had a stem cell transplant for acute myeloid leukemia, so the T cells may come from the graft donor.

This clonotype was observed a few times. The rearrangement joins TRBV12-3 or TRBV12-4 to TRBJ2-3; 8 bases match TRBD2. J was trimmed by 0 bases and V by 2 bases; bases with no gene match: 7. The CDR3 extends over 17 amino acids. In nucleotides, the CDR3 is TGTGCCAGCAGTTTACGCGGGGGGATGCTCAGCACAGATACGCAGTATTTT. Protein product: CASSLRGGMLSTDTQYF.

V and J are TRBV5-1 and TRBJ2-1; TRBD2 matches 11 bases. The CDR3 sequence is 14 residues long. From germline, CDR1 is SGHRS and CDR2 YFSETQ. Trimming cost V 5 bases and J 5 bases; bases outside gene matches: 3. DNA of the CDR3: TGCGCCAGCAGTACTAGCGGGGGCGACAATGAGCAGTTCTTC. Protein product: CASSTSGGDNEQFF.

The chain joins TRBV7-2 to TRBJ2-1; the D gene could be TRBD1 or TRBD2 (5 bases each). The germline gives CDR1 SGHTA, CDR2 FQGNSA. With 1 base removed from V and 8 bases from J, the gap between germline ends came to 12 bases. The length of the CDR3 is 14 residues. CDR3 in DNA: TGTGCCAGCAGCTTAGTTCTAAGGGGAGATGAGCAGTTCTTC. Its translation: CASSLVLRGDEQFF.

This clonotype occurred a few times. V is TRBV12-3 or TRBV12-4 and J is TRBJ2-2; D tentatively reads TRBD1 or TRBD2 (7 bases each). V gave up 7 bases and J gave up 6 bases, with 18 bases separating them. The CDR3 is 15 residues long. CDR3 region: CASTTGAGGAGELFF. DNA for the CDR3: TGTGCCAGCACAACTGGGGCAGGGGGGGCCGGGGAGCTGTTTTTT.

This clonotype was counted a few times. The chain has TRBV4-3 and TRBJ2-7, with TRBD2 identical over 11 bases. The germline gives CDR1 LGHNA, CDR2 YSLEER. V lost 1 base to trimming and J lost 0 bases; unmatched junction nucleotides: 2. This CDR3 has 16 amino acids. As DNA, the CDR3 is TGCGCCAGCAGCCAAGGAACTAGCGGGGGCTCCTACGAGCAGTACTTC. Its protein is CASSQGTSGGSYEQYF.

This chain connects TRBV4-3 to TRBJ2-3; no clear D. The CDR3 spans 14 residues. The germline V and J ends were trimmed by 0 bases and 3 bases, with 7 bases remaining between them. CDR1 is LGHNA and CDR2 is YSLEER in the germline V gene. The CDR3 spells CASSQELATDTQYF. The CDR3 DNA is TGCGCCAGCAGCCAAGAGCTGGCAACAGATACGCAGTATTTT.

The rearrangement links TRBV20-1 to TRBJ1-2, with 8 bases identical to TRBD1. After removal of 6 bases from V and 7 bases from J, the junction contained 7 bases not matched to a gene. The CDR3 contains 12 residues. CDR1 and CDR2 from the germline V gene are DFQATT and SNEGSKA (reference sequence). The CDR3 bases are TGCAGTGCCGACAGGGGTCCGAGTGGCTACACCTTC. Its protein product is CSADRGPSGYTF.

The chain is built from TRBV6-2 or TRBV6-3 and TRBJ1-1; tentative D call: TRBD1 (5 bases). Germline V gives CDR1 MNHEY, CDR2 SVGEGT. This CDR3 comprises 17 residues. Between the trimmed V and J ends, which lost 2 bases and 0 bases, there was a span of 16 bases. CDR3 coding DNA: TGTGCCAGCAGTTACGGGGGGACGGCTCCGGTGAACACTGAAGCTTTCTTT. This gives the protein CASSYGGTAPVNTEAFF.

This clonotype was counted many times. The V call is TRBV20-1, the J call TRBJ2-7, with 13 positions matching TRBD2. V was pared by 6 bases and J by 0 bases, with 5 bases of the junction left unmatched. Looked up from germline, CDR1 is DFQATT and CDR2 is SNEGSKA (reference sequence). The CDR3 runs 15 residues. CDR3 loop: CSAYGLAGVSYEQYV. CDR3 DNA: TGCAGTGCCTACGGACTAGCGGGGGTCTCCTACGAGCAGTACGTC.

This clonotype was found many times. The chain recombines TRBV29-1 with TRBJ2-1, with D tentatively TRBD1 (6 bases). The CDR3 is 13 amino acids. Per the germline V gene, CDR1 is SQVTM and CDR2 is ANQGSEA. The germline V and J ends were trimmed by 8 bases and 8 bases, with 19 bases remaining between them. The CDR3 DNA reads TGCAGCTTCATACAGGGTATTAGTGATGAGCAGTTCTTC. Amino acid sequence: CSFIQGISDEQFF.

This sequence joins TRBV18 and TRBJ2-3; D may be TRBD2 (6 bases). CDR3 length: 16 residues. Germline V gives CDR1 KGHSH, CDR2 LQKENI. V lost 3 bases to trimming and J lost 2 bases, with 15 bases between them. CDR3: CASSPEGMGTTDTQYF. In nucleotides, the CDR3 is TGTGCCAGCTCACCGGAGGGTATGGGAACCACAGATACGCAGTATTTT.

The chain carries TRBV10-2 and TRBJ2-1, with TRBD2 matching 9 bases. The J segment lost 5 bases and the V segment lost 3 bases, leaving 5 bases of the junction unmatched. The CDR3 length is 15 residues. Germline values: CDR1 WSHSY, CDR2 SAAADI. The CDR3 nucleotides are TGCGCCAGCAGTGATCGAGCTAGCGGGAACAATGAGCAGTTCTTC. The encoded protein is CASSDRASGNNEQFF.

This clonotype was recorded many times. The chain joins TRBV12-3 or TRBV12-4 to TRBJ2-7; 7 bases fit TRBD1. Trimming at V came to 4 bases and at J to 5 bases, leaving 11 bases not matched to a gene. This CDR3 has 15 amino acids. CDR3 DNA: TGTGCCAGCAGTTCAAGCGGACAGGCCTTCGACGAGCAGTACTTC. This encodes CASSSSGQAFDEQYF.

V and J are TRBV5-1 and TRBJ2-2; 12 nucleotides agree with TRBD2. The CDR3 extends over 17 amino acids. From germline, CDR1 is SGHRS and CDR2 YFSETQ. The ends lost 4 bases at V and 1 base at J; junction bases unmatched: 5. The CDR3: CASSLLTSGGNTGELFF. The CDR3 nucleotides are TGCGCCAGCAGCCTCCTGACTAGCGGGGGGAACACCGGGGAGCTGTTTTTT.

This clonotype was picked up a small number of times. The chain recombines TRBV7-8 with TRBJ1-5, with TRBD1 identical over 9 bases. This CDR3 is 15 amino acids long. CDR1 and CDR2 from the germline V gene are SGHVS and FQNEAQ. The V gene end was trimmed by 2 bases and the J gene end by 4 bases; junction bases not matched to a gene: 3. The CDR3 is CASSLIGTGNQPQHF. CDR3 sequence (DNA): TGTGCCAGCAGCTTAATAGGGACAGGGAATCAGCCCCAGCATTTT.

This chain uses TRBV14 with TRBJ2-1, with D perhaps TRBD1 or TRBD2 (5 bases each). V was trimmed by 0 bases and J by 8 bases, leaving 11 bases between them. From germline, CDR1 is SGHDN and CDR2 FVKESK. The CDR3 runs 14 residues. CDR3 loop: CASSQEIGGDEQFF. In DNA, the CDR3 is TGTGCCAGCAGCCAAGAAATTGGGGGTGATGAGCAGTTCTTC.

The genes are TRBV4-1 and TRBJ1-4; TRBD1 matches at 9 bases. Germline V gene lookup returns CDR1 MGHRA and CDR2 YSYEKL. V was pared by 1 base and J by 5 bases, with 2 bases of the junction left unmatched. CDR3 length equals 15 residues. The CDR3 coding sequence is TGCGCCAGCAGCCAAGTAGGACAGGGGAATGAAAAACTGTTTTTT. Protein: CASSQVGQGNEKLFF.

This clonotype was recorded a few times. This sequence joins TRBV7-9 and TRBJ2-1; 10 nucleotides align to TRBD2. CDR1 SEHNR and CDR2 FQNEAQ come from the germline V gene (reference sequence). V trimming: 3 bases; J trimming: 7 bases; junction bases outside the gene matches: 9. The CDR3 sequence is 16 residues long. DNA of the CDR3: TGTGCCAGCAGCTTGGTGGGGGGACTAGCGAGGAATGAGCAGTTCTTC. Protein: CASSLVGGLARNEQFF.

The chain links TRBV5-1 to TRBJ2-3, with 9 bases fitting TRBD2. There are 14 residues in the CDR3. V shed 7 bases, J shed 2 bases, and the junction held 5 bases outside the gene matches. Germline loops: CDR1 SGHRS, CDR2 YFSETQ. CDR3 in amino acids: CASRSGGITDTQYF. The CDR3 DNA sequence: TGCGCCAGCCGAAGCGGGGGGATCACAGATACGCAGTATTTT.

This clonotype showed up many times. The chain has TRBV27 and TRBJ2-1, with 9 nucleotides matching TRBD1. V dropped 4 bases and J dropped 7; count of bases not matched to a gene: 8. The length of the CDR3 is 15 residues. Germline CDR1 is MNHEY and CDR2 is SMNVEV (reference sequence). The CDR3 sequence is CASSSPGTGRNEQFF. The DNA for the CDR3 is TGTGCCAGCAGTTCACCCGGGACAGGGAGGAATGAGCAGTTCTTC.

The chain joins TRBV6-5 to TRBJ2-3; D unclear. CDR1 and CDR2 from the germline V gene are MNHEY and SVGAGI. V was clipped by 3 bases and J by 5 bases, with 12 bases between them. The CDR3 consists of 14 residues. The CDR3 DNA is TGTGCCAGCAGTTATCTAGGTTCGAGAGATACGCAGTATTTT. It yields the protein CASSYLGSRDTQYF.

This clonotype was observed at least ten times. The chain carries TRBV4-3 and TRBJ2-3; no clear D gene. Trimming took off 0 bases at V and 2 bases at J, with 9 bases between the two ends. Germline V gene sequence: CDR1 LGHNA, CDR2 YSLEER. This CDR3 spans 15 amino acids. CDR3 loop: CASSQDSIFTDTQYF. As DNA, the CDR3 is TGCGCCAGCAGCCAAGATTCGATTTTCACAGATACGCAGTATTTT.

This clonotype was detected ten times or more. The CDR3 reads CASSRRGNYEQYF. DNA of the CDR3: TGCGCCAGCAGCCGCAGGGGCAACTACGAGCAGTACTTC. J is TRBJ2-7 and V is TRBV4-3; possibly TRBD1 for D (6 bases). Germline lookup yields CDR1 LGHNA and CDR2 YSLEER. The CDR3 runs 13 residues. V dropped 4 bases and J dropped 3 bases, with 10 bases sitting between them.

V usage is TRBV20-1 and J usage is TRBJ2-1, with 7 bases matching TRBD1. This CDR3 is 14 amino acids long. Germline V gives CDR1 DFQATT, CDR2 SNEGSKA (reference sequence). V lost 5 bases and J lost 3; bases outside the gene matches: 7. The CDR3 region is CSAETGVVYNEQFF. CDR3 nucleotide sequence: TGCAGTGCTGAAACAGGGGTTGTCTACAATGAGCAGTTCTTC.

The rearrangement uses TRBV15 and TRBJ1-5; 8 bases are shared with TRBD1. CDR1 LNHNV and CDR2 YYDKDF come from the germline V gene (reference sequence). V dropped 1 base and J dropped 7; count of bases not matched to a gene: 3. This CDR3 comprises 14 residues. The CDR3 reads CATSRGSGGQPQHF. DNA of the CDR3: TGTGCCACCAGCAGAGGCTCAGGGGGCCAGCCCCAGCATTTT.

This clonotype was recorded once. The V call is TRBV12-3 or TRBV12-4, the J call TRBJ2-2, with D perhaps assigned TRBD1 or TRBD2 (5 bases each). V gave up 7 bases and J gave up 6 bases, with 21 bases separating them. This CDR3 contains 16 residues. The DNA of the CDR3 is TGTGCCAGCATTTACGTCTTCGGGGCTGCCTCCGGGGAGCTGTTTTTT. Residues: CASIYVFGAASGELFF.

This clonotype was seen more than once but under ten times. The chain recombines TRBV5-5 with TRBJ2-7; 13 bases agree with TRBD2. V was clipped by 4 bases and J by 5 bases; unmatched bases: 6. Germline assignment: CDR1 SGHKS and CDR2 YYEKEE (reference sequence). The CDR3 contains 15 residues. CDR3 amino acids: CASSEGLAGSDEQYF. CDR3 DNA sequence: TGTGCCAGCAGCGAGGGACTAGCGGGGTCCGACGAGCAGTACTTC.

Many counts were recorded for this clonotype. This rearrangement joins TRBV7-6 to TRBJ2-1, with 8 bases identical to TRBD1. The germline CDR1 and CDR2 sequences are SGHVS and FNYEAQ. The J segment lost 5 bases and the V segment lost 1 base, leaving 10 bases of the junction unmatched. The CDR3 covers 17 residues. DNA for the CDR3: TGTGCCAGCAGCTTAGGCAGACAGGGGATAAGAAACAATGAGCAGTTCTTC. This codes for CASSLGRQGIRNNEQFF.

In its sample, this clonotype was seen many times. The V gene is TRBV20-1, the J gene TRBJ2-3; 7 bases are a match to TRBD2. This CDR3 has 14 amino acids. Germline CDR1 DFQATT, CDR2 SNEGSKA (reference sequence). V was pared by 3 bases and J by 3 bases, with 6 bases of the junction left unmatched. DNA of the CDR3: TGCAGTGCTAGCCCGGGACTAAGTACAGATACGCAGTATTTT. As protein: CSASPGLSTDTQYF.

This clonotype was counted many times. V and J are TRBV12-3 or TRBV12-4 and TRBJ2-7, with 9 bases fitting TRBD1. This CDR3 is 13 amino acids long. The J segment lost 6 bases and the V segment lost 6 bases, leaving 6 bases of the junction unmatched. The CDR3 DNA follows: TGTGCCAGCAGCCAGGGACAGGGCGGCGAGCAGTACTTC. This encodes CASSQGQGGEQYF.

This chain links TRBV29-1 with TRBJ2-6, with TRBD1 as a possible D gene (6 bases). CDR3 length equals 12 residues. Germline V gene data show CDR1 as SQVTM and CDR2 as ANQGSEA. The V gene lost 7 bases and the J gene lost 11 bases, with 15 bases spanning the gap. DNA of the CDR3: TGCAGCGCAGACAGGACACAACACGTCCTGACTTTC. Its protein is CSADRTQHVLTF.

With regard to this clonotype: At one end, the junction sequence differs from germline, possibly due to a read error. J is TRBJ2-5 and V is TRBV29-1, with 10 nucleotides matching TRBD1. Germline loops: CDR1 SQVTM, CDR2 ANQGSEA. The CDR3 sequence is 12 residues long. CDR3 sequence reads: CSARTGGETRYF. CDR3 nucleotides: TGCAGCGCCCGGACAGGGGGAGAGACCCGGTACTTC.